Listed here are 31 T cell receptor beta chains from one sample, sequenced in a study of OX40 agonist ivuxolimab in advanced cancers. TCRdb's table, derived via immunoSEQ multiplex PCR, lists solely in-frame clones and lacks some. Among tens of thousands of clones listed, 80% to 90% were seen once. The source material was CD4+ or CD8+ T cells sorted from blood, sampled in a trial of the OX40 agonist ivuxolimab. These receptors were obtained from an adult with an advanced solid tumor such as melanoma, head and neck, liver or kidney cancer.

CDR3 in amino acids: CASSLGQGARNFYGYTF. The CDR3 coding sequence is TGTGCCAGCAGTTTGGGGCAGGGGGCGCGTAATTTCTATGGCTACACCTTC. V usage is TRBV28 and J usage is TRBJ1-2; TRBD1 agrees at 8 bases. V shed 3 bases, J shed 4 bases, and the junction held 13 bases outside the gene matches. Germline CDR1 reads MDHEN; CDR2 reads SYDVKM. The CDR3 length is 17 residues.

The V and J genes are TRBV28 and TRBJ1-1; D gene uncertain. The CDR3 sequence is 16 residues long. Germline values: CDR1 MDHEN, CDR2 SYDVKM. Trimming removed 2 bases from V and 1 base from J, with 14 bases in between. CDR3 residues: CASSLDGGPPNTEAFF. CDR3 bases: TGTGCCAGCAGTTTAGATGGCGGGCCTCCGAACACTGAAGCTTTCTTT.

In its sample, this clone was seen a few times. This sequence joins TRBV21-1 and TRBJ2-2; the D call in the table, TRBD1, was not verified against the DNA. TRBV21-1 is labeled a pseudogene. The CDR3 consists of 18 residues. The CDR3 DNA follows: TGTGCCAGCAGCAAAAAGGCAGGGGACCCCGCGAACACCGGGGAGCTGTTTTTT. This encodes CASSKKAGDPANTGELFF.

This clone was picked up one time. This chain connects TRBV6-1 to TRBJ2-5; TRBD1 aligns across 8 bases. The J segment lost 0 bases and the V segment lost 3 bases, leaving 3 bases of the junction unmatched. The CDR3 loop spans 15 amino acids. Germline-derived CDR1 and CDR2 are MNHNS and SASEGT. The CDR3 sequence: CASSEGDRNQETQYF. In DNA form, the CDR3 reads TGTGCCAGCAGTGAGGGGGACAGGAACCAAGAGACCCAGTACTTC.

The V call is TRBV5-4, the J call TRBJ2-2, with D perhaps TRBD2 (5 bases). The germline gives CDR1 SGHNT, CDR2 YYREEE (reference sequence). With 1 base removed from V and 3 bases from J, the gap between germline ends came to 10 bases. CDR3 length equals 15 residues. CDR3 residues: CASSLSGIDTGELFF. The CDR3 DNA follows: TGTGCCAGCAGCTTGTCGGGGATCGACACCGGGGAGCTGTTTTTT.

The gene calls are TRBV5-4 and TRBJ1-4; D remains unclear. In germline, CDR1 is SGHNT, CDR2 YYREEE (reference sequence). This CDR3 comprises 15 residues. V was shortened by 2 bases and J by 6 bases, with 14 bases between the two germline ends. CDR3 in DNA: TGTGCCAGCAGCTTAAACACGGGTGGTTATGAAAAACTGTTTTTT. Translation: CASSLNTGGYEKLFF.

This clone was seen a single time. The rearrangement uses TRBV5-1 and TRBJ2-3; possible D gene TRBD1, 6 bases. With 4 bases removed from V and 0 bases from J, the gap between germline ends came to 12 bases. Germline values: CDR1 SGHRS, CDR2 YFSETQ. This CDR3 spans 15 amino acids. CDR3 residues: CASSQGHPSTDTQYF. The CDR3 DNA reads TGCGCCAGCAGCCAGGGACACCCTAGCACAGATACGCAGTATTTT.

CDR3: CASSEERGWSPLHF. CDR3 sequence (DNA): TGTGCCAGCAGTGAGGAGAGGGGATGGTCACCCCTCCACTTT. The chain is built from TRBV6-1 and TRBJ1-6, with D perhaps TRBD1 (5 bases). Germline V gene data show CDR1 as MNHNS and CDR2 as SASEGT. Trimming removed 3 bases from V and 10 bases from J, with 13 bases in between. The CDR3 is made up of 14 amino acids.

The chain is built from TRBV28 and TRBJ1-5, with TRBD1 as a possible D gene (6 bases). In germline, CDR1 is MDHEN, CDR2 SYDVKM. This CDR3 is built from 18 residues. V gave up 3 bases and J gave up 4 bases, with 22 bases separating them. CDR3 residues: CASSFSGRWGHSNQPQHF. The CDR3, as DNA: TGTGCCAGCAGTTTTAGCGGGCGATGGGGACACTCAAATCAGCCCCAGCATTTT.

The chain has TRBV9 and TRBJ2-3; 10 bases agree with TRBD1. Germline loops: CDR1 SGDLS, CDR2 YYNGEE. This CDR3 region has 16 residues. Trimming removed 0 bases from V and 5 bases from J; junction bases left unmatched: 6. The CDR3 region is CASSVVATGGGDTQYF. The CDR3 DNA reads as TGTGCCAGCAGCGTAGTAGCGACAGGGGGCGGAGATACGCAGTATTTT.

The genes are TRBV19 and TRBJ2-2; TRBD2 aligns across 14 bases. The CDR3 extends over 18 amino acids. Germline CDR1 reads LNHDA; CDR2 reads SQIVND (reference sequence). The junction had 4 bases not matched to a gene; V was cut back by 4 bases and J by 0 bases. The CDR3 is CASSRGGLAGANTGELFF. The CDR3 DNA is TGTGCCAGTAGTAGGGGGGGACTAGCGGGAGCGAACACCGGGGAGCTGTTTTTT. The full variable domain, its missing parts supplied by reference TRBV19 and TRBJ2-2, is DGGITQSPKYLFRKEGQNVTLSCEQNLNHDAMYWYRQDPGQGLRLIYYSQIVNDFQKGDIAEGYSVSREKKESFPLTVTSAQKNPTAFYLCASSRGGLAGANTGELFFGEGSRLTVL.

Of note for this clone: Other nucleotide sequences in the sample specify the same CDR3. CDR3 sequence reads: CASSDPGANVLTF. The CDR3 bases are TGTGCCAGCAGTGATCCTGGGGCCAACGTCCTGACTTTC. The chain uses TRBV6-1 and TRBJ2-6; D not certain. Trimming left V 3 bases short and J 2 bases short, with 2 bases between. CDR3 length equals 13 residues. Germline V CDR1 and CDR2: MNHNS, SASEGT.

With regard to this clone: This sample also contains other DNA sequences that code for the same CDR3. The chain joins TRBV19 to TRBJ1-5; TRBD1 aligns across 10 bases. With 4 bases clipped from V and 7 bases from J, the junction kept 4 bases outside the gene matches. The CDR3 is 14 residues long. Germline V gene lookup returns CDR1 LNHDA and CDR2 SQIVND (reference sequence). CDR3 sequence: CASSTTGGGQPQHF. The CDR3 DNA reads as TGTGCCAGTAGTACGACAGGGGGCGGCCAGCCCCAGCATTTT. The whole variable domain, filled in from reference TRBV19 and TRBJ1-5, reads DGGITQSPKYLFRKEGQNVTLSCEQNLNHDAMYWYRQDPGQGLRLIYYSQIVNDFQKGDIAEGYSVSREKKESFPLTVTSAQKNPTAFYLCASSTTGGGQPQHFGDGTRLSIL.

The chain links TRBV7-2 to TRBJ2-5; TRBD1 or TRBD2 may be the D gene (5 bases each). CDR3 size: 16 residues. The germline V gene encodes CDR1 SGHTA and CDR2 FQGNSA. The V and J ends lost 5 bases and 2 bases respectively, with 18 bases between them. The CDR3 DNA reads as TGTGCCAGCAGCACAAGCCAGCCGGGACCGCAAGAGACCCAGTACTTC. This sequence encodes CASSTSQPGPQETQYF.

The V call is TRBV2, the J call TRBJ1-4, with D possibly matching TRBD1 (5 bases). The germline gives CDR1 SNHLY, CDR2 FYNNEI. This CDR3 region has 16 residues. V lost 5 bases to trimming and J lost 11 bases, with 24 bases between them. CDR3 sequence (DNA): TGTGCCAGCAGTCAAACTACAGGTACTTCACTAGGGAAACTGTTTTTT. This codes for CASSQTTGTSLGKLFF.

CDR3 DNA: TGTGCCAGCAGCTCCGGAGCCGTGGAGCAGTACTTC. It is translated as CASSSGAVEQYF. The chain uses TRBV5-4 and TRBJ2-7, with D uncertain. CDR3 size: 12 residues. V lost 3 bases to trimming and J lost 7 bases, with 11 bases between them. CDR1 SGHNT and CDR2 YYREEE come from the germline V gene (reference sequence). Together with reference TRBV5-4 and TRBJ2-7, the CDR3 gives the full variable domain: ETGVTQSPTHLIKTRGQQVTLRCSSQSGHNTVSWYQQALGQGPQFIFQYYREEENGRGNFPPRFSGLQFPNYSSELNVNALELDDSALYLCASSSGAVEQYFGPGTRLTVT.

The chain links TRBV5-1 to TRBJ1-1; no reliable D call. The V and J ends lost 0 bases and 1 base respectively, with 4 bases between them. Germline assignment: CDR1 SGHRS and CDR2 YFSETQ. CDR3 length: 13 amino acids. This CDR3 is CASSLGGNTEAFF. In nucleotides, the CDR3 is TGCGCCAGCAGCTTGGGGGGGAACACTGAAGCTTTCTTT.

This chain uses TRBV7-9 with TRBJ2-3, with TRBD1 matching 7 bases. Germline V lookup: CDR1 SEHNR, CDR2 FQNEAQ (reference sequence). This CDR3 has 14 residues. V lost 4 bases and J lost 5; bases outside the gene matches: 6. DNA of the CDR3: TGTGCCAGCAGCTCCGGGACAGACATAGATACGCAGTATTTT. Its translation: CASSSGTDIDTQYF.

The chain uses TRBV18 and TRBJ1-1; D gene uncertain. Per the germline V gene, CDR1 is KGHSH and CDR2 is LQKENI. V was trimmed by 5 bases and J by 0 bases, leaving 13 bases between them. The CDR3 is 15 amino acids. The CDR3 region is CASSGRVDMNTEAFF. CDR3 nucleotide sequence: TGTGCCAGCTCAGGAAGGGTTGATATGAACACTGAAGCTTTCTTT.

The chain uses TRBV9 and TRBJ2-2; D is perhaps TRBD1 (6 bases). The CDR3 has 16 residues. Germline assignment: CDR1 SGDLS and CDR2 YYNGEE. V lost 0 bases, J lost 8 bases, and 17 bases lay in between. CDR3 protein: CASSVDGGPFSGELFF. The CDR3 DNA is TGTGCCAGCAGCGTAGATGGGGGCCCTTTCTCTGGGGAGCTGTTTTTT.

The CDR3 DNA sequence: TGCGCCAGCAGCCCGGACCTCAGGGCAGGGAGGTTCTTC. Amino acids: CASSPDLRAGRFF. The rearrangement links TRBV5-1 to TRBJ2-1, with D perhaps being TRBD1 or TRBD2 (5 bases each). V lost 4 bases to trimming and J lost 15 bases, with 20 bases between them. Germline V gene data show CDR1 as SGHRS and CDR2 as YFSETQ. This CDR3 comprises 13 residues.

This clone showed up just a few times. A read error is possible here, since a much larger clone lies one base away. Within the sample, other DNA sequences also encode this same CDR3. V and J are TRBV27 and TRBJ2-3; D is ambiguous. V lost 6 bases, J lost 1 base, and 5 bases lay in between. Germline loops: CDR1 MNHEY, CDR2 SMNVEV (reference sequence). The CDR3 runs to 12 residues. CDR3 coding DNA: TGTGCCAGCAGCCCCCGCACAGATACGCAGTATTTT. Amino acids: CASSPRTDTQYF.

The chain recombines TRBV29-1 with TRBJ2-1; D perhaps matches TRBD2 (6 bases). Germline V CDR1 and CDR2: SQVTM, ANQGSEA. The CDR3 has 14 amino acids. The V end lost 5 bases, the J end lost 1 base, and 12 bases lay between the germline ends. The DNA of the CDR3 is TGCAGCGTTCGGCGGGAAGTTTCCTACAATGAGCAGTTCTTC. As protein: CSVRREVSYNEQFF.

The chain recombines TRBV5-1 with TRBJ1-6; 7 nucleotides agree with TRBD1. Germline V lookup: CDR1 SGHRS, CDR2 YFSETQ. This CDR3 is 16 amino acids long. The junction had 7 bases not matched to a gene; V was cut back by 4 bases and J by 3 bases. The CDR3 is CASSLRDSNYNSPLHF. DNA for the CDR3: TGCGCCAGCAGCCTCCGGGACAGTAACTATAATTCACCCCTCCACTTT.

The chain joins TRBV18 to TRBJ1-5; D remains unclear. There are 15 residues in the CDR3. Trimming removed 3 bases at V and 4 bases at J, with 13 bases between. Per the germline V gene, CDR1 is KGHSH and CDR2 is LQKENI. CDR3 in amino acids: CASSPGGGLNQPQHF. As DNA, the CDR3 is TGTGCCAGCTCACCGGGCGGAGGGCTTAATCAGCCCCAGCATTTT.

CDR3 sequence: CASTPGQGGTQPQHF. The CDR3 DNA sequence: TGTGCCAGCACCCCGGGACAGGGGGGGACTCAGCCCCAGCATTTT. J is TRBJ1-5 and V is TRBV2, with 11 bases fitting TRBD1. The CDR3 contains 15 residues. The V segment lost 7 bases and the J segment 6 bases; nucleotides outside the gene matches: 8. Germline CDR1 SNHLY, CDR2 FYNNEI. The variable domain in full, completed from reference TRBV2 and TRBJ1-5, reads EPEVTQTPSHQVTQMGQEVILRCVPISNHLYFYWYRQILGQKVEFLVSFYNNEISEKSEIFDDQFSVERPDGSNFTLKIRSTKLEDSAMYFCASTPGQGGTQPQHFGDGTRLSIL.

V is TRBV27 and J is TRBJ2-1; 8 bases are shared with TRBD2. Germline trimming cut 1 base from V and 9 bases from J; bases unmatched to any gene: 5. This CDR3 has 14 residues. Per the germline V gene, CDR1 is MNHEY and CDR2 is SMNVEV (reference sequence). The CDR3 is CASSLLTGGGEQFF. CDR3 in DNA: TGTGCCAGCAGTTTATTGACGGGAGGGGGTGAGCAGTTCTTC.

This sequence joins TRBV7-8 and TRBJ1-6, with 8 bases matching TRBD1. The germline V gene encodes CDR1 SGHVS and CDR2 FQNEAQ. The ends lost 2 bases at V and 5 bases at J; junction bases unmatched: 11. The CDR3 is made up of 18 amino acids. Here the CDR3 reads CASSLYPQQGADNSPLHF. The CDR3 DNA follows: TGTGCCAGCAGCTTATATCCCCAGCAGGGGGCAGATAATTCACCCCTCCACTTT.

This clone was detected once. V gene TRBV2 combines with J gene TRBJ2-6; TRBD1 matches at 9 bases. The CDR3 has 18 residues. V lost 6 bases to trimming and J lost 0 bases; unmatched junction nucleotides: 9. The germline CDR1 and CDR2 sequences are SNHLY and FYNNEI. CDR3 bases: TGTGCCAGCAGCACTGACAGGGGGTCGTACTCTGGGGCCAACGTCCTGACTTTC. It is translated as CASSTDRGSYSGANVLTF.

CDR3 loop: CASSKTRGSHGYTF. DNA of the CDR3: TGTGCCAGCAGCAAGACTCGCGGGAGCCATGGCTACACCTTC. V is TRBV21-1 and J is TRBJ1-2. TRBV21-1 is tagged as a pseudogene. The CDR3 covers 14 residues.

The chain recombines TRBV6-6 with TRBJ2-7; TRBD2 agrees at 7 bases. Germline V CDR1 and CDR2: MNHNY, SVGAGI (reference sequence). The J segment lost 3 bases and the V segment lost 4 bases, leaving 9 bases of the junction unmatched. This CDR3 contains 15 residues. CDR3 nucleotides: TGTGCCAGCAGTTGGACTAGATCCTCTATCTACGAGCAGTACTTC. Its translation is CASSWTRSSIYEQYF.